Listed here are 14 T cell receptor beta chains from one sample, sequenced in a study of beta chain features in type 1 diabetes. General observations from the study: TCRB CDR3 length was moderately but significantly reduced in all four CD4+ subsets of Type 1 diabetes patients.

The sequenced template was cDNA made from the entire isolated RNA. Repertoires were generated with immunoSEQ multiplex PCR, while TCRdb's copy carries only in-frame clones and drops some. The top ten hold roughly 0.013% of the sample, which has approximately 260,000 clones, less than 30% seen once. These receptors have no known antigen. The sequenced sample was naive CD4+ T cells from blood. Receptor source: a woman aged 30 to 39 with type 1 diabetes.

The CDR3 loop is CASSVGRLSQETQYF. CDR3 in DNA: TGTGCCAGCAGCGTAGGAAGACTGAGTCAAGAGACCCAGTACTTC. The chain couples TRBV7-8 to TRBJ2-5; D uncertain. The CDR3 totals 15 residues. Germline V lookup: CDR1 SGHVS, CDR2 FQNEAQ. V was cut by 5 bases and J by 2 bases, with 15 bases left in between.

This clone was detected only a few times. The genes are TRBV18 and TRBJ2-1; D remains unclear. The germline CDR1 and CDR2 sequences are KGHSH and LQKENI. The CDR3 is 15 amino acids. Deletions cut 5 bases from V and 0 bases from J, with 11 bases between. The CDR3 sequence: CASSVSSVSYNEQFF. CDR3 in DNA: TGTGCCAGCTCAGTCTCAAGCGTCTCCTACAATGAGCAGTTCTTC.

This clone has a handful of counts. The CDR3 is CASSLGLAGVNAGQYNEQFF. CDR3 in DNA: TGCGCCAGCAGCTTGGGACTAGCGGGAGTCAATGCGGGCCAATACAATGAGCAGTTCTTC. V gene TRBV5-1 combines with J gene TRBJ2-1; TRBD2 aligns across 12 bases. Germline CDR1 and CDR2: SGHRS and YFSETQ. The CDR3 consists of 20 residues. The trim removed 0 bases at V and 4 bases at J, leaving 14 bases unmatched.

This chain joins TRBV29-1 and TRBJ1-1, with D perhaps matching TRBD1 (6 bases). The CDR3 covers 13 residues. The germline V gene encodes CDR1 SQVTM and CDR2 ANQGSEA. Trimming took 7 bases from V and 2 from J, leaving 14 bases between them. The CDR3: CSAGGGGNTEAFF. The CDR3 DNA follows: TGCAGCGCTGGGGGGGGCGGTAACACTGAAGCTTTCTTT.

This clone has a handful of counts. The rearrangement links TRBV6-6 to TRBJ1-5; perhaps TRBD1 as D (6 bases). Germline loops: CDR1 MNHNY, CDR2 SVGAGI (reference sequence). The CDR3 is 15 amino acids. V lost 5 bases and J 0 bases, leaving 11 bases between the germline ends. The CDR3 nucleotides read TGTGCCAGCAGTCCCGGACAGAATAGCAATCAGCCCCAGCATTTT. It yields the protein CASSPGQNSNQPQHF.

This clone has more than one count but fewer than ten. The chain joins TRBV9 to TRBJ2-3, with D possibly TRBD2 on 6 matching bases. The CDR3 consists of 16 residues. Trimming pared 4 bases from V and 2 bases from J, leaving 17 bases between. Germline CDR1 SGDLS, CDR2 YYNGEE. CDR3 loop: CASSLPGGISTDTQYF. CDR3 DNA sequence: TGTGCCAGCAGCCTTCCTGGCGGGATCTCCACAGATACGCAGTATTTT. The variable domain in full, with the rest retrieved from reference TRBV9 and TRBJ2-3, is DSGVTQTPKHLITATGQRVTLRCSPRSGDLSVYWYQQSLDQGLQFLIQYYNGEERAKGNILERFSAQQFPDLHSELNLSSLELGDSALYFCASSLPGGISTDTQYFGPGTRLTVL.

In this sample, this clone turned up a few times. The chain links TRBV7-9 to TRBJ1-3; 8 nucleotides agree with TRBD1. The J segment lost 1 base and the V segment lost 5 bases, leaving 1 base of the junction unmatched. The CDR3 spans 14 residues. The V gene's germline CDR1 is SEHNR and CDR2 FQNEAQ (reference sequence). The CDR3 reads CASSRTGSGNTIYF. The CDR3 region has the DNA TGTGCCAGCAGCCGGACAGGGTCTGGAAACACCATATATTTT.

The rearrangement joins TRBV30 to TRBJ2-7; TRBD2 might be the D (6 bases). This CDR3 is 13 amino acids long. Trimming took off 4 bases at V and 1 base at J, with 11 bases between the two ends. The germline V gene has CDR1 GTSNPN and CDR2 SVGIG (reference sequence). The CDR3 DNA reads as TGTGCCTGGAAAACGGGAGCGTCCTACGAGCAGTACTTC. Translating gives CAWKTGASYEQYF.

The J gene is TRBJ2-5, the V gene TRBV5-1, with D unresolved. The CDR3 totals 13 residues. Germline CDR1 reads SGHRS; CDR2 reads YFSETQ. Trimming took 4 bases from V and 5 from J, leaving 12 bases between them. The CDR3 DNA reads as TGCGCCAGCAGCGAATCCAATAGCGAGACCCAGTACTTC. It yields the protein CASSESNSETQYF.

CDR3 DNA: TGTGCCAGCAGCGAGGACAGGGGATCCTACGAGCAGTACTTC. This codes for CASSEDRGSYEQYF. The gene calls are TRBV7-9 and TRBJ2-7; 9 bases align to TRBD1. With 5 bases clipped from V and 1 base from J, the junction kept 3 bases outside the gene matches. The CDR3 is made up of 14 amino acids. Germline V gene data show CDR1 as SEHNR and CDR2 as FQNEAQ (reference sequence).

This clone was seen a handful of times. This chain joins TRBV4-1 and TRBJ2-3; D call uncertain. Germline CDR1 and CDR2: MGHRA and YSYEKL. The CDR3 has 12 amino acids. Trimming took 0 bases from V and 7 from J, leaving 5 bases between them. The CDR3 DNA reads TGCGCCAGCAGCCAAGATGACTATACGCAGTATTTT. It is translated as CASSQDDYTQYF.

This clone was detected a few times. This rearrangement joins TRBV5-1 to TRBJ1-4, with a possible D match to TRBD1 (6 bases). From germline, CDR1 is SGHRS and CDR2 YFSETQ. V was cut by 5 bases and J by 1 base, with 6 bases left in between. The CDR3 covers 13 residues. CDR3 DNA: TGCGCCAGCAGACAGGGAACTAATGAAAAACTGTTTTTT. Encoded protein: CASRQGTNEKLFF.

This clone came up a few times. The chain links TRBV19 to TRBJ2-3, with D tentatively TRBD1 (6 bases). The germline V and J ends were trimmed by 8 bases and 5 bases, with 11 bases remaining between them. CDR1 and CDR2 from the germline V gene are LNHDA and SQIVND (reference sequence). This CDR3 comprises 12 residues. CDR3: CASAPRGDTQYF. The CDR3 region has the DNA TGTGCCAGTGCGCCCAGGGGAGATACGCAGTATTTT.

This clone was detected only a few times. The V and J genes are TRBV4-2 and TRBJ2-3; D is unclear. The CDR3 spans 15 residues. Germline CDR1 and CDR2: LGHNA and YNFKEQ. V dropped 0 bases and J dropped 3 bases, with 10 bases sitting between them. CDR3 nucleotide sequence: TGTGCCAGCAGCCAAGATCCTGGAGCGACAGATACGCAGTATTTT. Translation: CASSQDPGATDTQYF.